This TCR beta chain was recorded in a study of control samples from healthy donors and cancer patients. Data came from immunoSEQ multiplex PCR; TCRdb stores just in-frame clones and leaves some out. The repertoire holds fewer than 85,000 clones, with 75% to 95% as singletons. Trimming pared 7 bases from V and 8 bases from J, leaving 17 bases between. CDR3 length: 13 residues. Germline-derived CDR1 and CDR2 are MNHEY and SVGAGI. Note on this clone: As the CDR3 is not closed by the conserved phenylalanine or tryptophan, this likely results from a read error.

This clonotype originated in a man aged 30 to 45 in good health. The chain employs TRBV6-5 and TRBJ1-1; no definite D call. What was sequenced was blood. CDR3 DNA: TGTGCCAGCACCAACACACGGCATTCCGAAGCTTTCTAT. Its translation is CASTNTRHSEAFY.